Described below is a single T cell receptor beta chain sequence and its context. CDR1 is LNHDA, CDR2 SQIVND, per germline (reference sequence). V was trimmed by 1 base and J by 5 bases, leaving 11 bases between them. CDR3 length: 14 residues. Assay: immunoSEQ multiplex PCR; the TCRdb copy retains only in-frame clones and omits some. Here the sample spans 15,000 to 20,000 clones, around 85% being singletons. This sample is part of a study of blood T cell repertoires in COVID-19. The V and J genes are TRBV19 and TRBJ1-1, with a weak D call TRBD1 (5 bases). The sample comprised peripheral blood. This TCR derives from a man aged 35 to 55 with active or convalescent COVID-19. CDR3 sequence: CASSIGGLGTEAFF. CDR3 nucleotide sequence: TGTGCCAGTAGTATAGGGGGCCTGGGGACTGAAGCTTTCTTT.